The 32 T cell receptor beta chains reported below all come from one sample, sequenced in a study of cytomegalovirus exposure and HLA in healthy donors. The PCR made use of 60 Vbeta and 13 Jbeta primers. Sequencing used immunoSEQ multiplex PCR; TCRdb keeps in-frame clones, though not all of them. Of about 150,000 clones listed, 84% are singletons. Material: PBMCs. These receptors all stem from a girl aged 5-17 years in good health and CMV-seropositive.

The rearrangement joins TRBV13 to TRBJ2-7; D ambiguous. Between the trimmed V and J ends, which lost 4 bases and 6 bases, there was a span of 16 bases. This CDR3 spans 14 amino acids. Germline lookup yields CDR1 PRHDT and CDR2 FYEKMQ (reference sequence). Here the CDR3 reads CASSSRLQATEQYF. In DNA, the CDR3 is TGTGCCAGCAGCTCAAGGTTGCAGGCCACCGAGCAGTACTTC.

The chain has TRBV10-3 and TRBJ2-2, with D uncertain. The germline CDR1 and CDR2 sequences are ENHRY and SYGVKD. The CDR3 has 16 residues. Trimming took off 7 bases at V and 0 bases at J, with 15 bases between the two ends. The DNA of the CDR3 is TGTGCCATCATTTCCGACTCTGGTGCGAACACCGGGGAGCTGTTTTTT. Its protein is CAIISDSGANTGELFF.

This sequence joins TRBV6-5 and TRBJ1-1; the D is unclear. The CDR3 is 13 residues long. Per germline, CDR1 MNHEY and CDR2 SVGAGI. Trimming removed 5 bases at V and 4 bases at J, with 11 bases between. Here the CDR3 DNA reads TGTGCCAGCAGTGAAGTCCGGAGCACTGAAGCTTTCTTT. This encodes CASSEVRSTEAFF.

V is TRBV27 and J is TRBJ2-1; D unresolved. V was trimmed by 4 bases and J by 0 bases, leaving 10 bases between them. Germline CDR1 is MNHEY and CDR2 is SMNVEV (reference sequence). The CDR3 covers 15 residues. CDR3 sequence (DNA): TGTGCCAGCAGTTCGCCTATGAGCTCCTACAATGAGCAGTTCTTC. Translation: CASSSPMSSYNEQFF.

The J gene is TRBJ2-5, the V gene TRBV9; a weak D match, TRBD2 (7 bases). Deletions cut 1 base from V and 5 bases from J, with 15 bases between. The CDR3 runs to 15 residues. Germline V gene data show CDR1 as SGDLS and CDR2 as YYNGEE. This chain's CDR3 is CASSVNGGLGETQYF. The CDR3 nucleotides are TGTGCCAGCAGCGTAAACGGGGGGCTGGGGGAGACCCAGTACTTC.

This chain links TRBV4-1 with TRBJ1-3, with no clear D. Germline lookup yields CDR1 MGHRA and CDR2 YSYEKL. The CDR3 extends over 14 amino acids. Deletions cut 4 bases from V and 4 bases from J, with 11 bases between. CDR3 loop: CASSPVTRGNTIYF. CDR3 coding DNA: TGCGCCAGCAGCCCCGTAACTCGGGGAAACACCATATATTTT.

This clone has just one count. This sequence joins TRBV9 and TRBJ2-1, with 10 bases identical to TRBD1. From germline, CDR1 is SGDLS and CDR2 YYNGEE. J was trimmed by 6 bases and V by 3 bases; bases with no gene match: 6. The CDR3 has 15 amino acids. The CDR3 sequence: CASSDIDRGLNEQFF. CDR3 DNA: TGTGCCAGCAGCGATATCGACAGGGGGCTCAATGAGCAGTTCTTC.

This chain joins TRBV7-9 and TRBJ1-1; perhaps TRBD1 as D (5 bases). Germline V gives CDR1 SEHNR, CDR2 FQNEAQ (reference sequence). Trimming pared 4 bases from V and 5 bases from J, leaving 17 bases between. The CDR3 consists of 15 residues. The CDR3 nucleotides read TGTGCCAGCAGCTCCGGGGGGGTCGGTTCGACTGAAGCTTTCTTT. Residues: CASSSGGVGSTEAFF.

A single count supports this clone. J is TRBJ1-5 and V is TRBV10-3, with D hard to call. Trimming took 0 bases from V and 7 from J, leaving 7 bases between them. CDR1 and CDR2 from the germline V gene are ENHRY and SYGVKD. The CDR3 contains 13 residues. The CDR3: CAISESRQQPQHF. CDR3 DNA sequence: TGTGCCATCAGTGAGTCGAGGCAACAGCCCCAGCATTTT.

The CDR3 reads CARSCNRNAEAFF. The CDR3 DNA is TGTGCCAGAAGCTGCAACAGAAACGCTGAAGCTTTCTTT. V gene TRBV5-3 combines with J gene TRBJ1-1; D is unresolved. TRBV5-3 counts as an open reading frame of uncertain function. Trimming stripped 3 bases from V and 6 bases from J, with 12 bases between. CDR3 length equals 13 residues.

The chain joins TRBV6-5 to TRBJ1-1; a possible D gene is TRBD1 (5 bases). From germline, CDR1 is MNHEY and CDR2 SVGAGI. This CDR3 region has 14 residues. V was cut by 3 bases and J by 4 bases, with 12 bases left in between. The chain's CDR3 is CASSYAGGITEAFF. The CDR3 coding sequence is TGTGCCAGCAGTTATGCCGGGGGGATCACTGAAGCTTTCTTT.

This chain connects TRBV11-3 to TRBJ2-3; 15 bases fit TRBD2. Germline V gene sequence: CDR1 SGHNT, CDR2 YENEEA. V lost 5 bases, J lost 4 bases, and 7 bases stayed unmatched. The CDR3 sequence is 17 residues long. CDR3: CASSRRTSGGASDTQYF. CDR3 sequence (DNA): TGTGCCAGCAGCCGACGGACTAGCGGGGGGGCCTCAGATACGCAGTATTTT.

The J gene is TRBJ1-3, the V gene TRBV19; possible D gene TRBD1, 6 bases. The CDR3 is 14 amino acids. Deletions cut 5 bases from V and 2 bases from J, with 10 bases between. CDR1 is LNHDA, CDR2 SQIVND, per germline (reference sequence). The CDR3 region has the DNA TGTGCCAGTAGTTCAGGGGCGGCTGGAAACACCATATATTTT. Encoded protein: CASSSGAAGNTIYF.

The V and J genes are TRBV5-1 and TRBJ2-1; 11 bases fit TRBD1. In germline, CDR1 is SGHRS, CDR2 YFSETQ. The CDR3 has 15 residues. V gave up 3 bases and J gave up 7 bases; unmatched junction bases: 6. CDR3 region: CASSSWDRGGNEQFF. CDR3 bases: TGCGCCAGCAGCTCCTGGGACAGGGGGGGGAATGAGCAGTTCTTC.

The V gene is TRBV5-1, the J gene TRBJ2-3; TRBD2 agrees at 10 bases. Germline trimming cut 3 bases from V and 0 bases from J; bases unmatched to any gene: 7. Germline CDR1 reads SGHRS; CDR2 reads YFSETQ. The CDR3 is 17 amino acids. The DNA for the CDR3 is TGCGCCAGCAGCTCTACCTGGACTAGCGGAAGCACAGATACGCAGTATTTT. Translating it yields CASSSTWTSGSTDTQYF.

This clone occurred once. This chain connects TRBV5-6 to TRBJ1-5; the match to TRBD1 covers 8 bases. The CDR3 length is 16 residues. Looked up from germline, CDR1 is SGHDT and CDR2 is YYEEEE. V trimming: 0 bases; J trimming: 3 bases; junction bases outside the gene matches: 5. The CDR3 region is CASSLGRTGTNQPQHF. The DNA for the CDR3 is TGTGCCAGCAGCTTGGGAAGGACAGGGACCAATCAGCCCCAGCATTTT.

The rearrangement joins TRBV5-1 to TRBJ2-7, with TRBD2 identical over 11 bases. CDR3 length equals 16 residues. Germline V gene sequence: CDR1 SGHRS, CDR2 YFSETQ. V was pared by 3 bases and J by 5 bases, with 10 bases of the junction left unmatched. The CDR3 DNA reads as TGCGCCAGCAGCTCGGCGACTAGCGGGGCGGGGGACGAGCAGTACTTC. The encoded protein is CASSSATSGAGDEQYF.

The chain carries TRBV4-1 and TRBJ2-2; D call uncertain. Germline V gives CDR1 MGHRA, CDR2 YSYEKL. The V gene lost 0 bases and the J gene lost 6 bases, with 5 bases spanning the gap. The CDR3 is made up of 13 amino acids. The CDR3 DNA reads TGCGCCAGCAGCCAAGATCCCGCCGGGGAGCTGTTTTTT. This encodes CASSQDPAGELFF.

The rearrangement joins TRBV7-2 to TRBJ2-1, with 14 bases identical to TRBD2. V shed 5 bases and J 6 bases; nucleotides not matched to a gene: 3. Germline-derived CDR1 and CDR2 are SGHTA and FQGNSA. This CDR3 region has 15 residues. CDR3 nucleotide sequence: TGTGCCAGCAGCATGGGACTAGCGGGGGTCAATGAGCAGTTCTTC. Translating gives CASSMGLAGVNEQFF.

The chain has TRBV13 and TRBJ2-7; perhaps TRBD1 as D (6 bases). The CDR3 consists of 14 residues. Trimming pared 4 bases from V and 6 bases from J, leaving 16 bases between. From germline, CDR1 is PRHDT and CDR2 FYEKMQ (reference sequence). CDR3 coding DNA: TGTGCCAGCAGCTCCCGGGACACCCGGAGCGAGCAGTACTTC. Translation: CASSSRDTRSEQYF.

The chain uses TRBV9 and TRBJ2-2; 9 bases align to TRBD1. The germline CDR1 and CDR2 sequences are SGDLS and YYNGEE. Germline trimming cut 3 bases from V and 6 bases from J; bases unmatched to any gene: 18. The CDR3 is made up of 19 amino acids. CDR3 amino acids: CASSERRDRVSSWAGELFF. DNA for the CDR3: TGTGCCAGCAGCGAACGCCGGGACAGGGTGAGCTCGTGGGCCGGGGAGCTGTTTTTT.

Note on this clone: One end of the junction fails to match germline, which may point to a read error. The J gene is TRBJ2-6, the V gene TRBV7-9, with 8 bases fitting TRBD1. The CDR3 runs to 16 residues. Germline values: CDR1 SEHNR, CDR2 FQNEAQ (reference sequence). The CDR3 DNA sequence: TGTGCCAGCGGGGGACAGGCGATCTCTGGGGCCAACGGCCTGACTTTC. Translation gives CASGGQAISGANGLTF.

The rearrangement uses TRBV13 and TRBJ1-3; D remains unclear. Trimming took off 5 bases at V and 4 bases at J, with 9 bases between the two ends. CDR1 and CDR2 (germline): PRHDT, FYEKMQ (reference sequence). There are 13 residues in the CDR3. CDR3 loop: CASSPIGGNTIYF. The CDR3 nucleotides are TGTGCCAGCAGCCCCATTGGCGGAAACACCATATATTTT.

Worth noting for this clone: The same CDR3 can be traced to other DNA sequences in this sample. DNA for the CDR3: TGTGCCAGCAGCACTCGATCAAGGGGCGGGGAGCTGTTTTTT. This encodes CASSTRSRGGELFF. The chain is built from TRBV5-8 and TRBJ2-2; perhaps TRBD1 as D (5 bases). V was shortened by 4 bases and J by 7 bases, with 14 bases between the two germline ends. The CDR3 is 14 residues long. The germline V gene encodes CDR1 SGHTS and CDR2 YDEGEE. Filled out from reference TRBV5-8 and TRBJ2-2, the complete variable domain reads EAGVTQSPTHLIKTRGQQATLRCSPISGHTSVYWYQQALGLGLQFLLWYDEGEERNRGNFPPRFSGRQFPNYSSELNVNALELEDSALYLCASSTRSRGGELFFGEGSRLTVL.

V and J are TRBV6-1 and TRBJ1-1; 8 bases fit TRBD1. Germline V gene data show CDR1 as MNHNS and CDR2 as SASEGT. The V gene end was trimmed by 1 base and the J gene end by 1 base; junction bases not matched to a gene: 5. This CDR3 has 16 amino acids. The CDR3, as DNA: TGTGCCAGCAGTGAAGGCCAGGGGGCGGGGAACACTGAAGCTTTCTTT. Translated, it gives CASSEGQGAGNTEAFF.

The table lists this clone with a count of one. The chain is built from TRBV11-3 and TRBJ1-4; D possibly corresponds to TRBD1 (5 bases). The CDR3 totals 14 residues. Trimming shortened V by 5 bases and J by 0 bases, and 7 bases separated the two germline ends. The germline gives CDR1 SGHNT, CDR2 YENEEA. The CDR3 loop reads CASSKGATNEKLFF. CDR3 bases: TGTGCCAGCAGCAAAGGGGCAACTAATGAAAAACTGTTTTTT. The full variable domain, its missing parts supplied by reference TRBV11-3 and TRBJ1-4, is EAGVVQSPRYKIIEKKQPVAFWCNPISGHNTLYWYLQNLGQGPELLIRYENEEAVDDSQLPKDRFSAERLKGVDSTLKIQPAELGDSAVYLCASSKGATNEKLFFGSGTQLSVL.

This chain uses TRBV10-3 with TRBJ2-5, with D unresolved. The DNA end favors TRBJ2-7, so the J call may be wrong. Per the germline V gene, CDR1 is ENHRY and CDR2 is SYGVKD. The CDR3 extends over 15 amino acids. In DNA, the CDR3 is TGTGCCATCAGTGAGTCCGTGGCAGAAGACTACGAGCAGTACTTC. Translated, it gives CAISESVAEDYEQYF.

The chain recombines TRBV29-1 with TRBJ1-1; tentative D call: TRBD1 (6 bases). Germline lookup yields CDR1 SQVTM and CDR2 ANQGSEA. Trimming took off 0 bases at V and 8 bases at J, with 16 bases between the two ends. CDR3 length equals 14 residues. CDR3 sequence: CSVEESPGAPEAFF. For the CDR3, the DNA is TGCAGCGTTGAAGAAAGTCCAGGGGCACCGGAAGCTTTCTTT.

The chain uses TRBV19 and TRBJ1-1; tentative D call: TRBD1 (5 bases). V gave up 3 bases and J gave up 3 bases, with 11 bases separating them. The CDR3 totals 14 residues. Germline CDR1 reads LNHDA; CDR2 reads SQIVND (reference sequence). The CDR3 DNA reads TGTGCCAGTAGTATGGGGCAGGGTTACACTGAAGCTTTCTTT. As protein: CASSMGQGYTEAFF.

The genes are TRBV5-1 and TRBJ1-5; 8 nucleotides align to TRBD1. Germline CDR1 reads SGHRS; CDR2 reads YFSETQ. The ends lost 5 bases at V and 6 bases at J; junction bases unmatched: 7. This CDR3 has 14 residues. The CDR3 bases are TGCGCCAGCAGTCCTACAGGGGGAGGTCAGCCCCAGCATTTT. This gives the protein CASSPTGGGQPQHF.

The chain is built from TRBV2 and TRBJ1-2; 11 bases agree with TRBD1. This CDR3 is built from 13 residues. With V trimmed by 6 bases and J by 7 bases, 4 bases remained unmatched. The germline V gene encodes CDR1 SNHLY and CDR2 FYNNEI. The CDR3 coding sequence is TGTGCCAGCAGCGGTGGGACAGGGGGTGGCTACACCTTC. It translates to CASSGGTGGGYTF.

The gene calls are TRBV20-1 and TRBJ1-1; the D is unclear. Germline V CDR1 and CDR2: DFQATT, SNEGSKA (reference sequence). The length of the CDR3 is 10 residues. Trimming stripped 3 bases from V and 10 bases from J, with 9 bases between. The CDR3: CSARLVGAFF. The CDR3 DNA follows: TGCAGTGCTAGGCTAGTCGGAGCTTTCTTT.